This T cell receptor beta chain was sequenced during a study of blood T cell repertoires in COVID-19. The data were produced by immunoSEQ multiplex PCR, yet TCRdb's version contains in-frame clones alone and is incomplete. The profile shows a few hundred thousand clones, about 79% of them singletons. V was clipped by 5 bases and J by 3 bases; unmatched bases: 6. Germline-derived CDR1 and CDR2 are LNHNV and YYDKDF (reference sequence). CDR3 length: 14 amino acids. The chain links TRBV15 to TRBJ2-5, with 7 bases that match TRBD2. Input material: peripheral blood. The clonotype comes from a middle-aged woman who had recovered from COVID-19. CDR3 sequence (DNA): TGTGCCACCAGCTTGTACGCGGGGGAAGAGACCCAGTACTTC. It specifies CATSLYAGEETQYF. Combining the CDR3 with reference TRBV15 and TRBJ2-5 gives the whole variable domain DAMVIQNPRYQVTQFGKPVTLSCSQTLNHNVMYWYQQKSSQAPKLLFHYYDKDFNNEADTPDNFQSRRPNTSFCFLDIRSPGLGDTAMYLCATSLYAGEETQYFGPGTRLLVL.